This is a list of T cell receptor beta chains from one sample in a study of T cells in localized non-small cell lung cancer. Sequencing used immunoSEQ multiplex PCR; TCRdb keeps in-frame clones, though not all of them. The sample has approximately 6,400 clones, over 14% seen once. The sequenced sample was normal lung tissue next to the tumor, obtained before any cancer treatment. The receptors were gathered from a male donor aged 60 or over with stage II squamous cell lung carcinoma. Both conserved end residues are part of each CDR3.

v_gene	len	j_gene	CDR3aa
TRBV6-8	13	TRBJ1-1	CASSLIPNTEAFF
TRBV6-8	15	TRBJ1-6	CASSYNPAANSPLHF
TRBV6-8	14	TRBJ1-1	CASSLGNGDTEAFF
TRBV28	13	TRBJ1-2	CASRDSTNYGYTF
TRBV9	15	TRBJ2-2	CASSVVGARVGELFF
TRBV30	14	TRBJ2-7	CAWSPSWEYYEQYF
TRBV19	17	TRBJ1-5	CASSRGGQGMGNQPQHF
TRBV9	13	TRBJ1-1	CASSLVGITEAFF
TRBV19	14	TRBJ2-1	CASAGTRYGFEQFF
TRBV11-3	17	TRBJ2-3	CASSLGGLTGVPDTQYF
TRBV6-8	18	TRBJ2-5	CASSDGTSGRGTKETQYF
TRBV4-1	14	TRBJ2-7	CASSQERTAYEQYF
TRBV11-3	16	TRBJ2-1	CASSSQAAGGYNEQFF
TRBV19	15	TRBJ2-7	CASSTLAGTGSEQYF
TRBV29-1	15	TRBJ2-2	CSVIRAGGIAGELFF
TRBV16	15	TRBJ2-1	CASSPGTISYNEQFF
TRBV11-3	16	TRBJ2-5	CASSLGGGKGVETQYF
TRBV19	14	TRBJ1-4	CASRGQATNEKLFF
TRBV11-3	15	TRBJ1-2	CASSLSPGLGEGYTF
TRBV9	17	TRBJ2-6	CASSVDKGFTGANVLTF
TRBV6-8	16	TRBJ2-5	CASSGPPSGSSGTQYF
TRBV11-3	16	TRBJ2-5	CASSSERTGDRGTQYF
TRBV30	17	TRBJ1-3	CAWTGWLGSNVGNTIYF
TRBV18	14	TRBJ2-6	CASSPPSGANVLTF
TRBV29-1	13	TRBJ1-2	CSVERQGAGGYTF
TRBV15	15	TRBJ1-2	CATSRGTGGIDGYTF